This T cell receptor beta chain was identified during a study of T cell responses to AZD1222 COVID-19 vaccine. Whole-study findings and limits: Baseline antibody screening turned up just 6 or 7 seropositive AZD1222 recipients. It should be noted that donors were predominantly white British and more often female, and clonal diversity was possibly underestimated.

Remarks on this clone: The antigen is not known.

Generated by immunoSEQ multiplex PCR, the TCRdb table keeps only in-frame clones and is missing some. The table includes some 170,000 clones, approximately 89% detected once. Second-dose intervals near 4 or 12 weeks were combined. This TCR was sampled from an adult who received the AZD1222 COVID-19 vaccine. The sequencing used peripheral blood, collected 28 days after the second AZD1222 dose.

In DNA, the CDR3 is TGTGCCAGCAGCTATACCGTACAGGGTGTGGTAACTGAAGCTTTCTTT. Translated, it gives CASSYTVQGVVTEAFF. The V call is TRBV5-6, the J call TRBJ1-1, with D tentatively TRBD1 (6 bases). With 3 bases removed from V and 5 bases from J, the gap between germline ends came to 20 bases. There are 16 residues in the CDR3. CDR1 SGHDT and CDR2 YYEEEE come from the germline V gene. Full variable domain (remainder filled in from reference TRBV5-6 and TRBJ1-1): DAGVTQSPTHLIKTRGQQVTLRCSPKSGHDTVSWYQQALGQGPQFIFQYYEEEERQRGNFPDRFSGHQFPNYSSELNVNALLLGDSALYLCASSYTVQGVVTEAFFGQGTRLTVV.